This passage covers 2 T cell receptor beta chains from one sample sequenced in a study of T cell changes during pregnancy in multiple sclerosis. Sequencing used immunoSEQ multiplex PCR; TCRdb keeps in-frame clones, though not all of them. The repertoire holds 70,000 to 80,000 clones, with over 80% as singletons. Here the sequenced sample was peripheral blood, taken in the first trimester of pregnancy. These receptors all stem from a female donor with multiple sclerosis, enrolled in a pregnancy study.

The chain uses TRBV5-1 and TRBJ1-3; tentatively, D is TRBD1 (5 bases). CDR1 is SGHRS and CDR2 is YFSETQ in the germline V gene. CDR3 length: 15 amino acids. V lost 3 bases and J 0 bases, leaving 10 bases between the germline ends. CDR3 in DNA: TGCGCCAGCAGCTCCGACAGATTCTCTGGAAACACCATATATTTT. Residues: CASSSDRFSGNTIYF. Based on the CDR3 plus reference TRBV5-1 and TRBJ1-3, the full variable domain is KAGVTQTPRYLIKTRGQQVTLSCSPISGHRSVSWYQQTPGQGLQFLFEYFSETQRNKGNFPGRFSGRQFSNSRSEMNVSTLELGDSALYLCASSSDRFSGNTIYFGEGSWLTVV.

The chain couples TRBV5-4 to TRBJ2-3, with TRBD2 matching 9 bases. The germline gives CDR1 SGHNT, CDR2 YYREEE (reference sequence). The V gene end was trimmed by 0 bases and the J gene end by 6 bases; junction bases not matched to a gene: 8. The CDR3 totals 16 residues. CDR3 DNA: TGTGCCAGCAGCTTGGAAGTAGCGGGAGTGGGGGATACGCAGTATTTT. It translates to CASSLEVAGVGDTQYF.